The text below deals with one T cell receptor (beta chain). Its antigen is currently unknown. The source of the sample is a study of CD8 T cells in Susac syndrome. At the level of the study: Clinical remission applied to roughly 8 sequenced Susac syndrome patients, and six had active disease. Blood was drawn from Susac syndrome patients while they were therapy-naive, on corticosteroids, or on intravenous immunoglobulin alone. The study, taken as a whole, reports: When the CD4+ T cell repertoires of patients with Susac syndrome were examined, they did not show any clonal expansion.

This CDR3 comprises 15 residues. V gave up 5 bases and J gave up 0 bases, with 13 bases separating them. The V gene's germline CDR1 is SEHNR and CDR2 FQNEAQ (reference sequence). Reverse transcription used roughly 0.45 to 1 ug RNA and random hexamers. The immunoSEQ assay covered 54 Vbeta and 13 Jbeta segments for CDR3. TCRdb analysed the immunoSEQ multiplex PCR reads with MiXCR anew, one entry per CDR3 protein. The table has about 150,000 distinct CDR3 sequences, approximately 95% seen once. Sequenced material: CD4+ T cells from PBMCs. J is TRBJ1-1 and V is TRBV7-9; D may be TRBD1 (5 bases). The receptor was derived from a human donor with Susac syndrome. The CDR3: CASSPSTALNTEAFF. DNA of the CDR3: TGTGCCAGCAGCCCATCGACAGCCTTGAACACTGAAGCTTTCTTT.